These T cell receptor beta chains were read from a single sample in a study of cytomegalovirus exposure and HLA in healthy donors. Only in-frame clones appear in the TCRdb table, and some are missing; sequencing was by immunoSEQ multiplex PCR. The data hold more than 85,000 clones, with around three quarters observed a single time. The sample was PBMCs. The source of these receptors is a female donor in good health and CMV-seropositive. The CDR3 runs from the conserved cysteine through the conserved F or W. The order of the fields is V gene, D gene, J gene, clone size, CDR3 DNA, CDR3 protein. A D gene is named only where the DNA matches it firmly. Only part of the rows carry a size: once, few, many, or a class if the clone is expanded.

>TRBV10-3|.|TRBJ2-1|few
TGTGCCAGCGCCCAGGGGGGCGAGGGCTACAATGAGCAGTTCTTC
CASAQGGEGYNEQFF
>TRBV2|.|TRBJ2-7|.
TGTGCCAGCGGCCTAGCTTTTTCCTACGAGCAGTACTTC
CASGLAFSYEQYF
>TRBV18|.|TRBJ1-1|.
TGTGCCAGCTCAATTCAGGGGTCGAACACTGAAGCTTTCTTT
CASSIQGSNTEAFF
>TRBV11-2|.|TRBJ2-3|.
TGTGCCAGCAGTCTAGGGGTCAGTCACACAGATACGCAGTATTTT
CASSLGVSHTDTQYF
>TRBV5-1|.|TRBJ1-3|.
TGCGCCAGCAGCTTGACAAACTCTGGAAACACCATATATTTT
CASSLTNSGNTIYF
>TRBV10-2|.|TRBJ1-2|.
TGCGCCACCCATCGGGATGGTGGCTACACCTTC
CATHRDGGYTF
>TRBV15|TRBD1|TRBJ1-1|.
TGTGCCACCAGGGGACAGGGCCCCGATGAAGCTTTCTTT
CATRGQGPDEAFF
>TRBV5-4|TRBD1|TRBJ2-7|.
TGTGCCAGCAGCTTGGAACAGGGGCCTTACGAGCAGTACTTC
CASSLEQGPYEQYF
>TRBV30|.|TRBJ2-1|.
TGTGCCTGGGACTATCAGAATGGGCAGTTCTTC
CAWDYQNGQFF
>TRBV2|TRBD2|TRBJ2-3|.
TGTGCCAACCCGGGGACTACGAGGGCCCTCACAGATACGCAGTATTTT
CANPGTTRALTDTQYF
>TRBV30|.|TRBJ2-5|.
TGTGCCTGGAGCTCGGTAGTCGATGAGCAGTACTTC
CAWSSVVDEQYF
>TRBV5-1|TRBD1|TRBJ2-1|.
TGCGCCAGCAGGGGACAGGGCCCCAATGAGCAGTTCTTC
CASRGQGPNEQFF
>TRBV29-1|.|TRBJ2-2|once
TGCAGCGTTGCTCCCGGAGGGGCTGGGGAGCTGTTTTTT
CSVAPGGAGELFF
>TRBV2|TRBD1|TRBJ2-3|.
TGTGCCAGCAGTGGGCAGGGGGTAGATACGCAGTATTTT
CASSGQGVDTQYF
>TRBV6-5|.|TRBJ2-1|.
TGTGCCAGCAGTACACCATCCGAGGGTGGGGATGAGCAGTTCTTC
CASSTPSEGGDEQFF
>TRBV19|.|TRBJ1-1|.
TGTGCCAGTAAGGCCAGGGTGGGTGAAGCTTTCTTT
CASKARVGEAFF
>TRBV5-1|.|TRBJ2-3|.
TGCGCCAGCAGCTACACCTCAGATACGCAGTATTTT
CASSYTSDTQYF
>TRBV6-7|TRBD2|TRBJ2-5|.
TGTGCCAGCATAGCGGGAGTATTTGAGGAAGAGACCCAGTACTTC
CASIAGVFEEETQYF
>TRBV19|TRBD1|TRBJ2-3|few
TGTGCCAGTAGTATACACAGGGGAAGCACAGATACGCAGTATTTT
CASSIHRGSTDTQYF
>TRBV7-2|.|TRBJ1-2|.
TGTGCCAGCAGCTTAGCCCCCCAGACAGGAAGGGGCTACACCTTC
CASSLAPQTGRGYTF
>TRBV7-2|TRBD1|TRBJ1-4|.
TGTGCCAGCAGTCGGGACAGCCTTAATGAAAAACTGTTTTTT
CASSRDSLNEKLFF
>TRBV29-1|.|TRBJ1-2|.
TGCAGCGTTTCCAAGGGGGACTATGGCTACACCTTC
CSVSKGDYGYTF
>TRBV7-8|.|TRBJ2-3|.
TGTGCCAGCAGCTTACGGGCAGGGAGGGATACGCAGTATTTT
CASSLRAGRDTQYF
>TRBV19|.|TRBJ2-1|.
TGTGCCAGTAGTATAATGGTGGGGCCTTACAATGAGCAGTTCTTC
CASSIMVGPYNEQFF
>TRBV5-1|TRBD2|TRBJ2-3|.
TGCGCCAGCAGCTCCCGGACTAGCGGGACTAGCACAGATACGCAGTATTTT
CASSSRTSGTSTDTQYF
>TRBV10-2|TRBD1|TRBJ1-2|.
TGCGCCAGCAGTGGGGACAGGGGGCTTACCTATGGCTACACCTTC
CASSGDRGLTYGYTF
>TRBV5-1|.|TRBJ2-4|.
TGCGCCAGCAGCTTGGGTGGGGGGGCCGGCAAAAACATTCAGTACTTC
CASSLGGGAGKNIQYF
>TRBV5-4|.|TRBJ2-7|.
TGTGCCAGCAGCTTGGTCGGGTACGTCGAGCAGTACTTC
CASSLVGYVEQYF
>TRBV10-3|.|TRBJ1-1|.
TGTGCCATCAGTGAACTCTTGGGCACAATCGGGGGCACTGAAGCTTTCTTT
CAISELLGTIGGTEAFF
>TRBV7-7|TRBD2|TRBJ2-3|.
TGTGCCAGCAGCTTACAGTCCGGGACTAGCGGCACAGATACGCAGTATTTT
CASSLQSGTSGTDTQYF
>TRBV13|TRBD1|TRBJ1-2|.
TGTGCCAGCAGCGGTACAGGGGTGGACTATGGCTACACCTTC
CASSGTGVDYGYTF
>TRBV7-9|.|TRBJ2-5|.
TGTGCCAACAGCTTAGATAAACGGTTAGAGACCCAGTACTTC
CANSLDKRLETQYF
>TRBV28|TRBD1|TRBJ1-2|.
TGTGCCAGCACCGGGACAGGTGGCTACACCTTC
CASTGTGGYTF
>TRBV10-1|TRBD2|TRBJ2-4|.
TGCGCCAGCAGTGAGCAGGGAGGGAACAGTCAGTACTTC
CASSEQGGNSQYF
>TRBV6-1|.|TRBJ1-2|.
TGTGCCAGCAGACACGGGCTCCAGGGCTGCTACACCTTC
CASRHGLQGCYTF
>TRBV5-1|.|TRBJ2-1|.
TGCGCCAGCAGCTTGGGCGCGGCGGTGGTCGAAAATCCAGGGTACAATGAGCAGTTCTTC
CASSLGAAVVENPGYNEQFF
>TRBV6-5|.|TRBJ2-1|.
TGTGCCACCCGTATGGGGGCCTACAATGGGCAGTTCTTC
CATRMGAYNGQFF
>TRBV6-6|.|TRBJ2-3|.
TGTGCCAGCAGCCTCCAGGCGGATACGCAGTATTTT
CASSLQADTQYF
>TRBV19|TRBD1|TRBJ2-7|.
TGTGCCAGTAGTACACGGGACAGGGGAACCCACGAGCAGTACTTC
CASSTRDRGTHEQYF
>TRBV9|.|TRBJ2-3|.
TGTGCCAGCAGCGTAGATCCGGGGGGCCTCCTCACAGATACGCAGTATTTT
CASSVDPGGLLTDTQYF
>TRBV5-6|.|TRBJ2-3|.
TGTGCCAGCAGCTTACCGGGCACAGATACGCAGTATTTT
CASSLPGTDTQYF
>TRBV29-1|.|TRBJ1-1|.
TGCAGCGTTGAGCGGGGGAACACTGAAGCTTTCTTT
CSVERGNTEAFF